One and the same sample provided the 10 T cell receptor beta chains below, sequenced in a study of blood T cell repertoires in COVID-19. Repertoires were generated with immunoSEQ multiplex PCR, while TCRdb's copy carries only in-frame clones and drops some. The sample holds 100,000 to 150,000 clones; over 60% are singletons and the top ten take approximately 2%. Material for sequencing was peripheral blood. The receptor set was obtained from a woman in her 70s with acute or convalescent COVID-19.

The chain combines TRBV3-1 (or the pseudogene TRBV3-2) with TRBJ2-2, with 7 bases fitting TRBD1. Germline V gene lookup returns CDR1 LGHDT and CDR2 YNNKEL (reference sequence). Trimming removed 4 bases from V and 5 bases from J; junction bases left unmatched: 7. The CDR3 runs to 15 residues. DNA of the CDR3: TGTGCCAGCAGCCGGGCCGACAGGGAGACCGGGGAGCTGTTTTTT. Amino acid sequence: CASSRADRETGELFF.

This clone has a single count. The V and J genes are TRBV2 and TRBJ1-3; 9 bases align to TRBD1. CDR1 and CDR2 from the germline V gene are SNHLY and FYNNEI. CDR3 length equals 15 residues. The V and J ends lost 6 bases and 2 bases, in that order; junction bases with no gene match: 5. In DNA form, the CDR3 reads TGTGCCAGCAGCGGACAGGGGATTACTGGAAACACCATATATTTT. Its translation: CASSGQGITGNTIYF.

The gene calls are TRBV7-2 and TRBJ1-4; a possible D gene is TRBD1 (5 bases). Germline CDR1 SGHTA, CDR2 FQGNSA. The V end was cut by 1 base, the J end by 5 bases, with 8 bases between. The CDR3 has 14 residues. The CDR3 region is CASSLDPGNEKLFF. Written as DNA, the CDR3 is TGTGCCAGCAGCTTAGATCCAGGGAATGAAAAACTGTTTTTT.

This chain links TRBV6-5 with TRBJ1-6, with 8 bases aligning to TRBD1. Germline V gene lookup returns CDR1 MNHEY and CDR2 SVGAGI. V gave up 6 bases and J gave up 7 bases; unmatched junction bases: 8. The CDR3 is made up of 15 amino acids. In DNA, the CDR3 is TGTGCCAGCAGGACAGGGGTAGAAACAAATTCACCCCTCCACTTT. This codes for CASRTGVETNSPLHF.

This CDR3 is CASSFLDRANYGYTF. The CDR3 DNA follows: TGTGCCAGCAGCTTTCTGGACAGGGCTAACTATGGCTACACCTTC. This rearrangement joins TRBV7-9 to TRBJ1-2; TRBD1 matches 8 bases. Germline V gene sequence: CDR1 SEHNR, CDR2 FQNEAQ (reference sequence). With V trimmed by 3 bases and J by 0 bases, 3 bases remained unmatched. The CDR3 sequence is 15 residues long.

The chain has TRBV5-6 and TRBJ1-3, with unresolved D. V lost 0 bases and J 1 base, leaving 5 bases between the germline ends. CDR1 is SGHDT and CDR2 is YYEEEE in the germline V gene. This CDR3 contains 14 residues. The CDR3 sequence is CASSLAPSGNTIYF. CDR3 nucleotides: TGTGCCAGCAGCTTGGCCCCGTCTGGAAACACCATATATTTT.

The chain has TRBV7-2 and TRBJ1-1; D uncertain. Trimming pared 7 bases from V and 1 base from J, leaving 19 bases between. Germline V lookup: CDR1 SGHTA, CDR2 FQGNSA. There are 16 residues in the CDR3. The CDR3: CASNGIPGEPNTEAFF. CDR3 coding DNA: TGTGCCAGCAATGGTATCCCAGGTGAGCCGAACACTGAAGCTTTCTTT.

The chain joins TRBV2 to TRBJ2-3, with TRBD2 matching over 10 bases. The CDR3 is 15 residues long. CDR1 is SNHLY, CDR2 FYNNEI, per germline. Trimming took 5 bases from V and 4 from J; bases not matched to a gene: 6. Here the CDR3 reads CASSTSGTFSDTQYF. The CDR3, as DNA: TGTGCCAGCAGTACTAGCGGGACATTCTCAGATACGCAGTATTTT.

V and J are TRBV13 and TRBJ1-1; D is ambiguous. Trimming removed 4 bases from V and 11 bases from J, with 11 bases in between. The CDR3 runs 11 residues. Germline V gene data show CDR1 as PRHDT and CDR2 as FYEKMQ (reference sequence). CDR3 nucleotide sequence: TGTGCCAGCAGCTACAGCGGTTCGGCTTTCTTT. Protein product: CASSYSGSAFF. Together with reference TRBV13 and TRBJ1-1, the CDR3 gives the full variable domain: AAGVIQSPRHLIKEKRETATLKCYPIPRHDTVYWYQQGPGQDPQFLISFYEKMQSDKGSIPDRFSAQQFSDYHSELNMSSLELGDSALYFCASSYSGSAFFGQGTRLTVV.

The rearrangement joins TRBV18 to TRBJ1-2; 7 bases line up with TRBD1. CDR3 length: 16 residues. V lost 3 bases, J lost 5 bases, and 12 bases stayed unmatched. Germline CDR1 reads KGHSH; CDR2 reads LQKENI. CDR3 nucleotides: TGTGCCAGCTCACCTCCAAACACCGGGACAGCTTATGGCTACACCTTC. It is translated as CASSPPNTGTAYGYTF.